The clone carrying this TCR beta chain has more than one count but fewer than ten. TCRdb independently ran MiXCR on the reads; one entry per CDR3 protein. Among fewer than 700,000 distinct CDR3 sequences, roughly 26% were seen once, and the ten largest hold 7% to 9%. The junction had 8 bases not matched to a gene; V was cut back by 6 bases and J by 4 bases. CDR3 length equals 15 residues. Germline values: CDR1 SGHNT, CDR2 YENEEA. The data were obtained in a study of T cell repertoires in cytomegalovirus infection. This TCR derives from a human donor in good health (CMV status not recorded). Some clones in this sample may be carry-over from other donors' samples. The chain joins TRBV11-3 to TRBJ1-5, with 8 positions matching TRBD1. Sequenced input: CD8+ T cells from PBMCs. The CDR3 DNA sequence: TGTGCCAGCAGAGCCCGAGACAGGGGAAATCAGCCCCAGCATTTT. Protein sequence: CASRARDRGNQPQHF.